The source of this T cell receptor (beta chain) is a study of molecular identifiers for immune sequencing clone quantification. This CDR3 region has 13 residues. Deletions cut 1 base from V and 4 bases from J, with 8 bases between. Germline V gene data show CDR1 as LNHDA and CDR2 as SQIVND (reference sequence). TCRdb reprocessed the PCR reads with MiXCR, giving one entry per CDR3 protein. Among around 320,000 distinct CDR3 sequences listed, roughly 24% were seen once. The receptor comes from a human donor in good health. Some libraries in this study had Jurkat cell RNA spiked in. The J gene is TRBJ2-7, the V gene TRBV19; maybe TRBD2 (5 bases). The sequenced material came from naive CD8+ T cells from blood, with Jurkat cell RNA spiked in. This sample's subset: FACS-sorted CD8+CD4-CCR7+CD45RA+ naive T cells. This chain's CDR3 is CASSIAGMYEQYF. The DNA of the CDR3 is TGTGCCAGTAGTATAGCGGGGATGTACGAGCAGTACTTC.